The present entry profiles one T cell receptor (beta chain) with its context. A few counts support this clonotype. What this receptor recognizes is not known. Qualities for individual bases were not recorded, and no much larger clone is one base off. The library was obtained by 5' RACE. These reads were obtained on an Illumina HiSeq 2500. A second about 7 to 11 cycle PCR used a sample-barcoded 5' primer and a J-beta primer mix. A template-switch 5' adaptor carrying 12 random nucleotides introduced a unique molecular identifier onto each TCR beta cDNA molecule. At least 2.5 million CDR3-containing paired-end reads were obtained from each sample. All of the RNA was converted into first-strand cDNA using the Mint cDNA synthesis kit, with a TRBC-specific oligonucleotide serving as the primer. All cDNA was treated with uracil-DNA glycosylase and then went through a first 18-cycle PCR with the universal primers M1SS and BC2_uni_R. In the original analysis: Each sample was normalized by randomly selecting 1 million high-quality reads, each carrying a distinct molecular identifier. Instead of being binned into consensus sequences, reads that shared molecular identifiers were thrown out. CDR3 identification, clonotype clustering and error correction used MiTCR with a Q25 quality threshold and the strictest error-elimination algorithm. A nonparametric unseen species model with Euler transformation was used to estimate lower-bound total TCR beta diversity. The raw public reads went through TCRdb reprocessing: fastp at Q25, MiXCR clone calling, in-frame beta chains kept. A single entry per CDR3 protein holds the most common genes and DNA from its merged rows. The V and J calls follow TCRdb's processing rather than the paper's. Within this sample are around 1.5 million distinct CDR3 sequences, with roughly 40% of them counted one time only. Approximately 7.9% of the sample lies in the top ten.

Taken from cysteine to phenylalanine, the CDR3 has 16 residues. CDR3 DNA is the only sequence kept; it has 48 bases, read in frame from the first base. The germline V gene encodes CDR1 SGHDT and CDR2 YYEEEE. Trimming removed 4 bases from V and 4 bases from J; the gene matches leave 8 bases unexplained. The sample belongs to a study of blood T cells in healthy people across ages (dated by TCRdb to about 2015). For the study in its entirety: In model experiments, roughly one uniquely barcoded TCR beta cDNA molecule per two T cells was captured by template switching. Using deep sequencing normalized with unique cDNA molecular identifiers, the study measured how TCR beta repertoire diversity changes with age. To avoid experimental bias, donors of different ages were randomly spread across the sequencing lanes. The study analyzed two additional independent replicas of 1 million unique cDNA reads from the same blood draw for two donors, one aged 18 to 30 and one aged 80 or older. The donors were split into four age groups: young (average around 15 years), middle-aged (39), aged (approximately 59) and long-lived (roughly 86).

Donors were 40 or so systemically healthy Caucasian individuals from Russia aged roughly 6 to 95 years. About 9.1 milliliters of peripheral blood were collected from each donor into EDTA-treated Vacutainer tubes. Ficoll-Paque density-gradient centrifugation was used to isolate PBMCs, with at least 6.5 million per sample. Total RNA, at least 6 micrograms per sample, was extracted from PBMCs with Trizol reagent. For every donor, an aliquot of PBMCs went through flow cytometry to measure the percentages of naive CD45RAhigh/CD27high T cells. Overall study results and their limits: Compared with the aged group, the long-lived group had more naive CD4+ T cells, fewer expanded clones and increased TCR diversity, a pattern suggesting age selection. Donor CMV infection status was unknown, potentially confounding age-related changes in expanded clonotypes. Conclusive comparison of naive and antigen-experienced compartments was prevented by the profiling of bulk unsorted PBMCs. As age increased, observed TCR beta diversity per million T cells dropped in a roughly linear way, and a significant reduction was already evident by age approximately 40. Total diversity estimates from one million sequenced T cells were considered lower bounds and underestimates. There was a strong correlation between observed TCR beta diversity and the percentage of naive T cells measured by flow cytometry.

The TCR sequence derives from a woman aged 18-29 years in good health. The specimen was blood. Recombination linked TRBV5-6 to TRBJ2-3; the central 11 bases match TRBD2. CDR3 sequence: CASSEISGGAADTQYF. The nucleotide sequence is TGTGCCAGCAGCGAAATTAGCGGGGGGGCTGCAGATACGCAGTATTTT.